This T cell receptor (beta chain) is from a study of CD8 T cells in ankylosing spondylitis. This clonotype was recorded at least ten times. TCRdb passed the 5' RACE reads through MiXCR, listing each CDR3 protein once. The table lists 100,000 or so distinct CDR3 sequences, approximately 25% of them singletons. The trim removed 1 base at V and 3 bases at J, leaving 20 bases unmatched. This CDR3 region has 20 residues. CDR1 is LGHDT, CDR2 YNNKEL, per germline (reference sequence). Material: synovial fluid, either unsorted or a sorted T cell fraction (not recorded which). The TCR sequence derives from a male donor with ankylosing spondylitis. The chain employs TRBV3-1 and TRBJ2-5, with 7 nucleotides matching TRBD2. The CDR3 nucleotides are TGTGCCAGCAGCCAAGTAATGGGCCCCGGGACTAAGGAAACAAAAGAGACCCAGTACTTC. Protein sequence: CASSQVMGPGTKETKETQYF.